These 20 T cell receptor beta chains came from one sample sequenced in a study of T-cell memory formation after mild COVID-19. TCRdb re-analysed the 5' RACE reads in MiXCR, keeping a single row per CDR3 protein. This sample carries fewer than 650,000 distinct CDR3 sequences, roughly a sixth of them seen once, and the ten largest clones take 8.1%. The sequenced sample consisted of PBMCs or a T cell subset sorted from them (not recorded which). The receptor source for this set is an adult woman who had mild COVID-19 (a few samples of this study predate the infection). Cell type and time point are not known.

This clonotype was recorded only once. The chain joins TRBV7-6 to TRBJ1-1, with D unresolved. This CDR3 is built from 14 residues. Trimming pared 2 bases from V and 2 bases from J, leaving 9 bases between. Germline-derived CDR1 and CDR2 are SGHVS and FNYEAQ. CDR3 sequence reads: CASSLSRANTEAFF. CDR3 DNA: TGTGCCAGCAGCTTATCTAGGGCAAACACTGAAGCTTTCTTT. The full variable domain, completed using reference TRBV7-6 and TRBJ1-1, is GAGVSQSPRYKVTKRGQDVALRCDPISGHVSLYWYRQALGQGPEFLTYFNYEAQQDKSGLPNDRFSAERPEGSISTLTIQRTEQRDSAMYRCASSLSRANTEAFFGQGTRLTVV.

V and J are TRBV27 and TRBJ2-1; weak D call: TRBD2 (6 bases). Trimming removed 6 bases from V and 3 bases from J, with 9 bases in between. The CDR3 is made up of 13 amino acids. CDR1 MNHEY and CDR2 SMNVEV come from the germline V gene (reference sequence). Written as DNA, the CDR3 is TGTGCCAGCAGCGGACTAAACTACAATGAGCAGTTCTTC. Its protein is CASSGLNYNEQFF.

This clonotype has only a few counts. The V call is TRBV7-2, the J call TRBJ2-3; D perhaps matches TRBD2 (5 bases). This CDR3 region has 15 residues. In germline, CDR1 is SGHTA, CDR2 FQGNSA. Trimming removed 0 bases at V and 3 bases at J, with 10 bases between. The CDR3 loop is CASSLARGWTDTQYF. Written as DNA, the CDR3 is TGTGCCAGCAGCTTAGCTCGGGGTTGGACAGATACGCAGTATTTT. Complete variable domain (other parts from reference TRBV7-2 and TRBJ2-3): GAGVSQSPSNKVTEKGKDVELRCDPISGHTALYWYRQSLGQGLEFLIYFQGNSAPDKSGLPSDRFSAERTGGSVSTLTIQRTQQEDSAVYLCASSLARGWTDTQYFGPGTRLTVL.

The V call is TRBV11-2, the J call TRBJ2-3; 14 bases are shared with TRBD2. J was trimmed by 4 bases and V by 5 bases; bases with no gene match: 8. From germline, CDR1 is SGHAT and CDR2 FQNNGV. The CDR3 has 17 residues. The CDR3 loop reads CASSTLRGLAGADTQYF. In nucleotides, the CDR3 is TGTGCCAGCAGCACCCTACGGGGACTAGCGGGGGCAGATACGCAGTATTTT.

This clonotype showed up just a few times. The rearrangement joins TRBV3-1 to TRBJ1-2; the D gene is possibly TRBD1 (5 bases). Germline values: CDR1 LGHDT, CDR2 YNNKEL (reference sequence). The CDR3 covers 13 residues. Trimming took off 3 bases at V and 4 bases at J, with 9 bases between the two ends. The CDR3 protein is CASSQGTLYGYTF. The DNA of the CDR3 is TGTGCCAGCAGCCAGGGGACCCTCTATGGCTACACCTTC.

CDR3 DNA sequence: TGCGCCAGCAGCCAAGTTCCCCCTTTCTCCGGTTCACCCCTCCACTTT. It translates to CASSQVPPFSGSPLHF. This chain links TRBV4-1 with TRBJ1-6; no firm D call. This CDR3 spans 16 amino acids. Germline values: CDR1 MGHRA, CDR2 YSYEKL. V lost 1 base to trimming and J lost 9 bases, with 16 bases between them.

This rearrangement joins TRBV6-5 to TRBJ1-4, with D uncertain. The CDR3 is 13 residues long. From germline, CDR1 is MNHEY and CDR2 SVGAGI. Between the trimmed V and J ends, which lost 0 bases and 6 bases, there was a span of 5 bases. The CDR3 spells CASSYSIDEKLFF. The CDR3 DNA sequence: TGTGCCAGCAGTTACTCAATTGATGAAAAACTGTTTTTT.

CDR3 region: CASSQNEGGGSPLHF. The CDR3 region has the DNA TGTGCCAGCAGCCAAAACGAAGGAGGAGGCTCACCCCTCCACTTT. This sequence joins TRBV3-1 and TRBJ1-6; D is unclear. The germline V gene encodes CDR1 LGHDT and CDR2 YNNKEL (reference sequence). V lost 2 bases to trimming and J lost 10 bases, with 15 bases between them. This CDR3 has 15 amino acids.

A few counts support this clonotype. The V gene is TRBV2, the J gene TRBJ2-4; no firm D call. V lost 4 bases and J lost 0, with 7 bases in between. This CDR3 spans 14 amino acids. In germline, CDR1 is SNHLY, CDR2 FYNNEI. Here the CDR3 DNA reads TGTGCCAGCAGTGGGGATCTAGCCAAAAACATTCAGTACTTC. Its translation: CASSGDLAKNIQYF.

This chain uses TRBV10-3 with TRBJ2-3, with no clear D. V shed 1 base and J shed 12 bases, with 8 bases lying between them. The CDR3 extends over 11 amino acids. Per germline, CDR1 ENHRY and CDR2 SYGVKD. The CDR3 loop is CAISEYQEQYF. CDR3 bases: TGTGCCATCAGTGAGTACCAAGAACAGTATTTT.

This clonotype was recorded a few times. This rearrangement joins TRBV5-1 to TRBJ1-1; D is unclear. The CDR3 has 14 amino acids. In germline, CDR1 is SGHRS, CDR2 YFSETQ. The V and J ends lost 0 bases and 1 base respectively, with 7 bases between them. The CDR3: CASSLDWGNTEAFF. For the CDR3, the DNA is TGCGCCAGCAGCTTGGACTGGGGGAACACTGAAGCTTTCTTT.

This clonotype showed up just a few times. V is TRBV5-1 and J is TRBJ2-2, with unresolved D. Trimming shortened V by 4 bases and J by 2 bases, and 27 bases separated the two germline ends. Germline V CDR1 and CDR2: SGHRS, YFSETQ. This CDR3 has 20 residues. In DNA form, the CDR3 reads TGCGCCAGCAGCCGAGCCGCGGCAGGTCCGGCAGGAAGAAACACCGGGGAGCTGTTTTTT. This encodes CASSRAAAGPAGRNTGELFF.

The chain combines TRBV6-5 with TRBJ2-1, with TRBD2 matching over 8 bases. The germline CDR1 and CDR2 sequences are MNHEY and SVGAGI. V shed 0 bases, J shed 5 bases, and the junction held 6 bases outside the gene matches. The CDR3 contains 16 residues. The CDR3 DNA follows: TGTGCCAGCAGTTACTCGGGCCTAGCGGGCAACAATGAGCAGTTCTTC. Its protein product is CASSYSGLAGNNEQFF.

At least ten counts were recorded for this clonotype. The rearrangement joins TRBV5-1 to TRBJ2-5; D may be TRBD2 (6 bases). From germline, CDR1 is SGHRS and CDR2 YFSETQ. Deletions cut 4 bases from V and 6 bases from J, with 19 bases between. The CDR3 consists of 15 residues. The DNA for the CDR3 is TGCGCCAGCAGCGAAATTCCGGGAGAGGGAAAGACCCAGTACTTC. Amino acids: CASSEIPGEGKTQYF.

The genes are TRBV19 and TRBJ2-7; 7 positions match TRBD1. CDR3 length: 15 residues. The junction had 7 bases not matched to a gene; V was cut back by 5 bases and J by 0 bases. The V gene's germline CDR1 is LNHDA and CDR2 SQIVND (reference sequence). The CDR3 sequence: CASSYPGQSSYEQYF. Here the CDR3 DNA reads TGTGCCAGTAGTTATCCGGGACAGAGCTCCTACGAGCAGTACTTC.

The sample holds a few counts of this clonotype. The V and J genes are TRBV11-2 and TRBJ2-3; the D gene is possibly TRBD2 (5 bases). The CDR3 has 15 amino acids. CDR1 SGHAT and CDR2 FQNNGV come from the germline V gene. V shed 5 bases and J shed 2 bases, with 14 bases lying between them. In nucleotides, the CDR3 is TGTGCCAGCAGCCACAATCTAGCAACCACAGATACGCAGTATTTT. Its translation is CASSHNLATTDTQYF. The full variable domain, in which reference TRBV11-2 and TRBJ2-3 provide the parts outside the CDR3, is EAGVAQSPRYKIIEKRQSVAFWCNPISGHATLYWYQQILGQGPKLLIQFQNNGVVDDSQLPKDRFSAERLKGVDSTLKIQPAKLEDSAVYLCASSHNLATTDTQYFGPGTRLTVL.

This clonotype came up a few times. The V gene is TRBV5-1, the J gene TRBJ2-2, with D maybe TRBD2 (6 bases). The CDR3 has 15 residues. Trimming removed 2 bases from V and 5 bases from J, with 13 bases in between. Per the germline V gene, CDR1 is SGHRS and CDR2 is YFSETQ. CDR3 region: CASSFGQGGTGELFF. CDR3 sequence (DNA): TGCGCCAGCAGCTTTGGCCAGGGAGGAACCGGGGAGCTGTTTTTT.

This clonotype was counted many times. V and J are TRBV5-1 and TRBJ2-1, with TRBD2 identical over 8 bases. The ends lost 6 bases at V and 0 bases at J; junction bases unmatched: 14. Germline V lookup: CDR1 SGHRS, CDR2 YFSETQ. There are 18 residues in the CDR3. The CDR3 sequence is CASTPSRGGTPSYNEQFF. The CDR3 DNA follows: TGCGCCAGCACCCCGAGTCGGGGGGGAACCCCCTCCTACAATGAGCAGTTCTTC.

The genes are TRBV5-1 and TRBJ2-1; TRBD1 matches at 9 bases. V lost 4 bases and J lost 5; bases outside the gene matches: 7. CDR3 size: 15 residues. CDR1 is SGHRS, CDR2 YFSETQ, per germline. CDR3 in amino acids: CASSAPGQGNNEQFF. CDR3 DNA sequence: TGCGCCAGCAGCGCTCCGGGACAGGGTAACAATGAGCAGTTCTTC. Full variable domain (missing parts from reference TRBV5-1 and TRBJ2-1): KAGVTQTPRYLIKTRGQQVTLSCSPISGHRSVSWYQQTPGQGLQFLFEYFSETQRNKGNFPGRFSGRQFSNSRSEMNVSTLELGDSALYLCASSAPGQGNNEQFFGPGTRLTVL.

This clonotype has just a few counts. The chain couples TRBV10-3 to TRBJ1-1; possibly TRBD1 for D (5 bases). The CDR3 is 14 residues long. Germline assignment: CDR1 ENHRY and CDR2 SYGVKD. The V end was cut by 3 bases, the J end by 4 bases, with 12 bases between. CDR3 region: CAISEVREGTEAFF. The CDR3 DNA sequence: TGTGCCATCAGTGAAGTCAGGGAGGGCACTGAAGCTTTCTTT.